This entry lists 32 T cell receptor beta chains sequenced from one sample in a study of control samples from healthy donors and cancer patients. Data came from immunoSEQ multiplex PCR; TCRdb stores just in-frame clones and leaves some out. This sample has around 100,000 clones, with 85% to 90% found just once. The sample comprised blood. Every receptor here comes from a man younger than 45 in good health.

The chain carries TRBV2 and TRBJ1-1, with D possibly matching TRBD1 (5 bases). Germline V lookup: CDR1 SNHLY, CDR2 FYNNEI. V lost 7 bases and J lost 4, with 13 bases in between. This CDR3 is 13 amino acids long. The DNA of the CDR3 is TGTGCCAGCAACCCCCAGGGCCTCACTGAAGCTTTCTTT. Its translation: CASNPQGLTEAFF.

V is TRBV7-9 and J is TRBJ2-1; D is unresolved. Trimming removed 4 bases at V and 7 bases at J, with 14 bases between. The germline CDR1 and CDR2 sequences are SEHNR and FQNEAQ (reference sequence). The CDR3 spans 14 residues. CDR3 in DNA: TGTGCCAGCAGCTCCCGGTCCCACGGGAATGAGCAGTTCTTC. Protein sequence: CASSSRSHGNEQFF.

J is TRBJ2-5 and V is TRBV11-3; D is unclear. The germline CDR1 and CDR2 sequences are SGHNT and YENEEA. The CDR3 totals 11 residues. Between the trimmed V and J ends, which lost 4 bases and 5 bases, there was a span of 5 bases. The CDR3 spells CASSSAETQYF. The CDR3 region has the DNA TGTGCCAGCAGCTCCGCGGAGACCCAGTACTTC.

The chain couples TRBV9 to TRBJ2-7; D gene uncertain. CDR1 is SGDLS, CDR2 YYNGEE, per germline. V lost 0 bases and J 4 bases, leaving 8 bases between the germline ends. The CDR3 sequence is 13 residues long. CDR3 bases: TGTGCCAGCAGCGTAGGGCAGAATTACGAGCAGTACTTC. Residues: CASSVGQNYEQYF.

The chain employs TRBV7-2 and TRBJ2-7; D is undetermined. Trimming cost V 1 base and J 2 bases, with 9 bases left between them. The V gene's germline CDR1 is SGHTA and CDR2 FQGNSA. This CDR3 contains 14 residues. CDR3 protein: CASSLDLETYEQYF. CDR3 coding DNA: TGTGCCAGCAGCTTAGATCTCGAAACCTACGAGCAGTACTTC.

This chain connects TRBV7-3 to TRBJ2-2; D call uncertain. The CDR3 spans 13 residues. Germline-derived CDR1 and CDR2 are SGHTA and FQGTGA. Trimming shortened V by 3 bases and J by 2 bases, and 4 bases separated the two germline ends. The chain's CDR3 is CASSFDNTGELFF. The CDR3 DNA is TGTGCCAGCAGCTTCGACAACACCGGGGAGCTGTTTTTT.

This clone was found once. The chain uses TRBV5-4 and TRBJ2-5; the match to TRBD1 covers 10 bases. V shed 3 bases and J 5 bases; nucleotides not matched to a gene: 7. Germline V lookup: CDR1 SGHNT, CDR2 YYREEE (reference sequence). The CDR3 covers 15 residues. The CDR3 bases are TGTGCCAGCAGCTCTTTGACAGGGGGCGCGGAGACCCAGTACTTC. Its translation: CASSSLTGGAETQYF.

The V and J genes are TRBV27 and TRBJ1-5, with 9 positions matching TRBD1. The CDR3 runs 18 residues. V gave up 2 bases and J gave up 3 bases; unmatched junction bases: 11. CDR1 is MNHEY, CDR2 SMNVEV, per germline (reference sequence). Here the CDR3 reads CASSLHFTGGDSNQPQHF. The CDR3 nucleotides read TGTGCCAGCAGTTTACATTTTACAGGGGGCGATTCCAATCAGCCCCAGCATTTT.

CDR3 region: CASSFPDSTSGYNEQFF. CDR3 sequence (DNA): TGTGCCAGCAGCTTTCCCGACTCGACTAGCGGGTACAATGAGCAGTTCTTC. This chain uses TRBV5-6 with TRBJ2-1; 10 bases fit TRBD2. Germline assignment: CDR1 SGHDT and CDR2 YYEEEE. The trim removed 2 bases at V and 4 bases at J, leaving 9 bases unmatched. This CDR3 is 17 amino acids long. The complete variable domain, with remaining parts taken from reference TRBV5-6 and TRBJ2-1, reads DAGVTQSPTHLIKTRGQQVTLRCSPKSGHDTVSWYQQALGQGPQFIFQYYEEEERQRGNFPDRFSGHQFPNYSSELNVNALLLGDSALYLCASSFPDSTSGYNEQFFGPGTRLTVL.

V usage is TRBV5-1 and J usage is TRBJ2-2; D is ambiguous. This CDR3 has 13 residues. Germline-derived CDR1 and CDR2 are SGHRS and YFSETQ. V lost 4 bases to trimming and J lost 4 bases, with 8 bases between them. CDR3 coding DNA: TGCGCCAGCAGCCTACTTATCACCGGGGAGCTGTTTTTT. It yields the protein CASSLLITGELFF.

The chain uses TRBV5-8 and TRBJ1-4; no firm D call. Germline V gene data show CDR1 as SGHTS and CDR2 as YDEGEE. The CDR3 covers 12 residues. The V end lost 3 bases, the J end lost 2 bases, and 2 bases lay between the germline ends. CDR3 nucleotides: TGTGCCAGCAGCTACACTAATGAAAAACTGTTTTTT. Translation gives CASSYTNEKLFF.

The rearrangement joins TRBV11-3 to TRBJ2-1, with D possibly matching TRBD1 (6 bases). The germline V and J ends were trimmed by 4 bases and 7 bases, with 26 bases remaining between them. CDR3 length: 18 residues. In germline, CDR1 is SGHNT, CDR2 YENEEA. CDR3 sequence: CASSSIWGTGTTANEQFF. The CDR3 DNA follows: TGTGCCAGCAGCTCTATTTGGGGCACCGGGACAACGGCGAATGAGCAGTTCTTC.

V usage is TRBV3-1 (or the pseudogene TRBV3-2) and J usage is TRBJ2-3, with TRBD2 matching 7 bases. V trimming: 0 bases; J trimming: 4 bases; junction bases outside the gene matches: 7. The V gene's germline CDR1 is LGHDT and CDR2 YNNKEL (reference sequence). The CDR3 runs 16 residues. The CDR3 here is CASSQDGRESPDTQYF. CDR3 coding DNA: TGTGCCAGCAGCCAAGATGGGCGGGAGAGCCCAGATACGCAGTATTTT.

The chain is built from TRBV9 and TRBJ2-2; TRBD1 might be the D (6 bases). Deletions cut 0 bases from V and 4 bases from J, with 13 bases between. The CDR3 loop spans 16 amino acids. Looked up from germline, CDR1 is SGDLS and CDR2 is YYNGEE. Here the CDR3 reads CASSVAGGQSTGELFF. For the CDR3, the DNA is TGTGCCAGCAGCGTAGCTGGGGGACAAAGCACCGGGGAGCTGTTTTTT.

The chain employs TRBV6-2 or TRBV6-3 and TRBJ2-7; tentatively, D is TRBD2 (6 bases). Germline V lookup: CDR1 MNHEY, CDR2 SVGEGT. The V end lost 4 bases, the J end lost 4 bases, and 14 bases lay between the germline ends. The CDR3 sequence is 14 residues long. The CDR3 coding sequence is TGTGCCAGCAGTTTTACTAGCTTTTTGTACGAGCAGTACTTC. Translated: CASSFTSFLYEQYF.

The chain has TRBV5-6 and TRBJ2-7; 9 bases are shared with TRBD2. Germline V gene sequence: CDR1 SGHDT, CDR2 YYEEEE. Trimming cost V 4 bases and J 5 bases; bases outside gene matches: 13. This CDR3 is 16 amino acids long. The CDR3 sequence: CASSVRTSAVIDEQYF. The CDR3 coding sequence is TGTGCCAGCAGCGTCAGGACTAGCGCTGTTATCGACGAGCAGTACTTC.

The V and J genes are TRBV14 and TRBJ2-5, with D hard to call. V was clipped by 3 bases and J by 2 bases, with 10 bases between them. Per germline, CDR1 SGHDN and CDR2 FVKESK. The CDR3 is 14 residues long. The CDR3 sequence: CASSHFVEQETQYF. Written as DNA, the CDR3 is TGTGCCAGCAGCCATTTCGTAGAGCAAGAGACCCAGTACTTC.

J is TRBJ2-7 and V is TRBV11-2; D might be TRBD1 (6 bases). CDR1 is SGHAT, CDR2 FQNNGV, per germline. Trimming removed 1 base from V and 5 bases from J, with 18 bases in between. This CDR3 is built from 16 residues. The CDR3 is CASSLGPGHRRHEQYF. CDR3 bases: TGTGCCAGCAGCTTAGGGCCGGGACACCGACGACACGAGCAGTACTTC. The complete variable domain, with remaining parts taken from reference TRBV11-2 and TRBJ2-7, reads EAGVAQSPRYKIIEKRQSVAFWCNPISGHATLYWYQQILGQGPKLLIQFQNNGVVDDSQLPKDRFSAERLKGVDSTLKIQPAKLEDSAVYLCASSLGPGHRRHEQYFGPGTRLTVT.

This rearrangement joins TRBV3-1 (or the pseudogene TRBV3-2) to TRBJ2-2; unclear D gene. Germline-derived CDR1 and CDR2 are LGHDT and YNNKEL (reference sequence). There are 14 residues in the CDR3. V was trimmed by 3 bases and J by 7 bases, leaving 12 bases between them. The CDR3 DNA sequence: TGTGCCAGCAGCCAGGGTCTAAGTCACGGGGAGCTGTTTTTT. It codes for CASSQGLSHGELFF.

This clone was detected once. The chain has TRBV30 and TRBJ2-3; 10 positions agree with TRBD2. Germline CDR1 GTSNPN, CDR2 SVGIG (reference sequence). With 2 bases clipped from V and 0 bases from J, the junction kept 5 bases outside the gene matches. The CDR3 is 16 residues long. CDR3 bases: TGTGCCTGGAGTCGGACTAGCGGCCGGAGCACAGATACGCAGTATTTT. The encoded protein is CAWSRTSGRSTDTQYF.

This clone was observed a handful of times. CDR3 DNA sequence: TGTGCCAGCAGCTTAGTCCCTTTTAGCGGGGGCGGGGAGCTGTTTTTT. This sequence encodes CASSLVPFSGGGELFF. The chain recombines TRBV7-2 with TRBJ2-2; 9 bases agree with TRBD2. V lost 1 base and J lost 7; bases outside the gene matches: 7. Looked up from germline, CDR1 is SGHTA and CDR2 is FQGNSA. The CDR3 runs to 16 residues.

The J gene is TRBJ2-5, the V gene TRBV4-3; 10 nucleotides align to TRBD1. The germline CDR1 and CDR2 sequences are LGHNA and YSLEER. Trimming at V came to 1 base and at J to 1 base, leaving 3 bases not matched to a gene. CDR3 size: 16 residues. The CDR3 loop reads CASSQGGTGVQETQYF. Written as DNA, the CDR3 is TGCGCCAGCAGCCAAGGAGGGACAGGGGTCCAAGAGACCCAGTACTTC.

This chain uses TRBV5-1 with TRBJ1-3, with D possibly TRBD1 on 5 matching bases. Trimming removed 1 base at V and 0 bases at J, with 11 bases between. Germline-derived CDR1 and CDR2 are SGHRS and YFSETQ. The CDR3 loop spans 16 amino acids. Written as DNA, the CDR3 is TGCGCCAGCAGCTTGAACAGGAGGGGCTCTGGAAACACCATATATTTT. It specifies CASSLNRRGSGNTIYF.

This clone appeared once. The chain couples TRBV24-1 to TRBJ1-5, with 11 bases matching TRBD1. The CDR3 runs 15 residues. V shed 3 bases and J 8 bases; nucleotides not matched to a gene: 5. Germline V gene data show CDR1 as KGHDR and CDR2 as SFDVKD. CDR3 DNA sequence: TGTGCCACCAGTGATCCTAGGACAGGGGGCGAGCCCCAGCATTTT. The encoded protein is CATSDPRTGGEPQHF.

The J gene is TRBJ1-5, the V gene TRBV12-5; D is uncertain. CDR1 is LGHNT, CDR2 FRNRAP, per germline. V was shortened by 1 base and J by 7 bases, with 11 bases between the two germline ends. The CDR3 sequence is 14 residues long. The CDR3: CASGLDQVRQPQHF. Written as DNA, the CDR3 is TGTGCTAGTGGTTTGGATCAGGTTAGGCAGCCCCAGCATTTT. The full variable domain, completed using reference TRBV12-5 and TRBJ1-5, is DARVTQTPRHKVTEMGQEVTMRCQPILGHNTVFWYRQTMMQGLELLAYFRNRAPLDDSGMPKDRFSAEMPDATLATLKIQPSEPRDSAVYFCASGLDQVRQPQHFGDGTRLSIL.

The chain is built from TRBV6-2 or TRBV6-3 and TRBJ2-7, with D hard to call. Trimming removed 5 bases at V and 4 bases at J, with 6 bases between. The germline CDR1 and CDR2 sequences are MNHEY and SVGEGT. The CDR3 length is 11 residues. CDR3 in amino acids: CASSPWYEQYF. CDR3 DNA: TGTGCCAGCAGTCCCTGGTACGAGCAGTACTTC.

This rearrangement joins TRBV27 to TRBJ2-7, with D possibly matching TRBD2 (5 bases). V gave up 6 bases and J gave up 1 base, with 16 bases separating them. This CDR3 spans 15 amino acids. Germline V gene data show CDR1 as MNHEY and CDR2 as SMNVEV (reference sequence). The CDR3 DNA reads TGTGCCAGCAGCCCTAGCCTGACCGTATCCTACGAGCAGTACTTC. It encodes CASSPSLTVSYEQYF.

The CDR3 bases are TGTGCCAGTAGTATGTCCGTCGTGGTCGAAAAACTGTTTTTT. Encoded protein: CASSMSVVVEKLFF. The chain has TRBV19 and TRBJ1-4; D uncertain. This CDR3 is built from 14 residues. V shed 3 bases and J shed 8 bases, with 13 bases lying between them. The germline V gene encodes CDR1 LNHDA and CDR2 SQIVND (reference sequence). Supplemented by reference TRBV19 and TRBJ1-4, the full variable domain reads DGGITQSPKYLFRKEGQNVTLSCEQNLNHDAMYWYRQDPGQGLRLIYYSQIVNDFQKGDIAEGYSVSREKKESFPLTVTSAQKNPTAFYLCASSMSVVVEKLFFGSGTQLSVL.

The chain combines TRBV5-8 with TRBJ1-5, with D perhaps matching TRBD1 (5 bases). Trimming left V 0 bases short and J 2 bases short, with 6 bases between. The CDR3 is made up of 14 amino acids. Germline assignment: CDR1 SGHTS and CDR2 YDEGEE. The CDR3 protein is CASSLVGGNQPQHF. DNA for the CDR3: TGTGCCAGCAGCTTGGTGGGGGGCAATCAGCCCCAGCATTTT.

The chain joins TRBV7-9 to TRBJ2-1; no reliable D call. In germline, CDR1 is SEHNR, CDR2 FQNEAQ (reference sequence). The CDR3 is 13 amino acids. The ends were cut back, 4 bases at V and 5 bases at J, with 9 bases in the middle. CDR3 nucleotide sequence: TGTGCCAGCAGCTCCTCCCCAAACAATGAGCAGTTCTTC. Amino acid sequence: CASSSSPNNEQFF.

This chain links TRBV20-1 with TRBJ2-7; D may be TRBD1 (6 bases). The germline CDR1 and CDR2 sequences are DFQATT and SNEGSKA (reference sequence). This CDR3 is 13 amino acids long. V was cut by 3 bases and J by 4 bases, with 13 bases left in between. Here the CDR3 reads CSASVPGEYEQYF. In DNA, the CDR3 is TGCAGTGCTAGTGTGCCAGGGGAGTACGAGCAGTACTTC.

This clone appeared once. The rearrangement uses TRBV3-1 (or the pseudogene TRBV3-2) and TRBJ1-2; TRBD1 matches at 7 bases. The V and J ends lost 2 bases and 0 bases, in that order; junction bases with no gene match: 6. CDR1 and CDR2 (germline): LGHDT, YNNKEL (reference sequence). The CDR3 has 16 amino acids. DNA of the CDR3: TGTGCCAGCAGCCAACGCCGGGACAGAGCTAACTATGGCTACACCTTC. Translating gives CASSQRRDRANYGYTF.